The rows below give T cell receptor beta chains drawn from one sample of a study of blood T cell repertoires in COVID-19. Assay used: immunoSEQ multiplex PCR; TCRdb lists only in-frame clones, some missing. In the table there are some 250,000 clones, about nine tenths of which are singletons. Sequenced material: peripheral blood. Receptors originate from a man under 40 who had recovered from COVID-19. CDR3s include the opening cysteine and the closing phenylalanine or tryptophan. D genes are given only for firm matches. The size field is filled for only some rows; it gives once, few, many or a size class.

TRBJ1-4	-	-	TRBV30	TGTGCCTGGGGTAGCGAAAAACTGTTTTTT	CAWGSEKLFF
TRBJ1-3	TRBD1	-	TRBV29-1	TGCAGCGTCGGGACAGGGGGAAACACCATATATTTT	CSVGTGGNTIYF
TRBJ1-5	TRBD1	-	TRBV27	TGTGCCAGCAGTTTTCTCCCGACAGGGGAAGGCGGTCAGCCCCAGCATTTT	CASSFLPTGEGGQPQHF
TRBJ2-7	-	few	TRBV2	TGTGCCAGCATACGGACAGCCTCCTACGAGCAGTACTTC	CASIRTASYEQYF
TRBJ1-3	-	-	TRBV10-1	TGCGCCAGCAGTCAGTCGGCCGGCGGCACCATATATTTT	CASSQSAGGTIYF
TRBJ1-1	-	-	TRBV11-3	TGTGCCAGCAGCTTTGGGCCGGAACCGAACACTGAAGCTTTCTTT	CASSFGPEPNTEAFF
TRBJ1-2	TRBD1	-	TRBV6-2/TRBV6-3	TGTGCCAGCAGTCAGTCCCCGGACAGGCCTTATGGCTACACCTTC	CASSQSPDRPYGYTF
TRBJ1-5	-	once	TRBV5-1	TGCGCCAGCAGTCTCGACAGTCCCAATCAGCCCCAGCATTTT	CASSLDSPNQPQHF
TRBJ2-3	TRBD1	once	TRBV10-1	TGCGCCAGCAGCCTCGACCTGACAGGGGGAACGCAGTATTTT	CASSLDLTGGTQYF
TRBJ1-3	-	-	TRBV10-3	TGTGCCATCGGAAATACAGGGATCGCTGGAAACACCATATATTTT	CAIGNTGIAGNTIYF
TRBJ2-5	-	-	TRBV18	TGTGCCAGCTCACCACCGAGAGGGGGATCAGAGACCCAGTACTTC	CASSPPRGGSETQYF
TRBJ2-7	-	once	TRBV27	TGTGCCAGCAGTTTTGAGGGGGGGGCCTACGAGCAGTACTTC	CASSFEGGAYEQYF
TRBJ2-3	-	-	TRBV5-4	TGTGCCAGCAGCTTGGACGGCAGGGCCACAGATACGCAGTATTTT	CASSLDGRATDTQYF
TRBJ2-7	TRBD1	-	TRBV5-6	TGTGCCAGCAGTTCAACAGGGGGCGGGGAGCAGTACTTC	CASSSTGGGEQYF
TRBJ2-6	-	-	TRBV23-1	TGCGCCAGCAGTCTTTCCGGGTCTGGGGCCAACGTCCTGACTTTC	CASSLSGSGANVLTF
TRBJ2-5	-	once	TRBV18	TGTGCCAGCTCACCGATAGGTAGCGGACAGACCCAGTACTTC	CASSPIGSGQTQYF
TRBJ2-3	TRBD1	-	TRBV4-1	TGCGCCAGCAGCCAAGCCCCAACAGGGGGCTTTACAGATACGCAGTATTTT	CASSQAPTGGFTDTQYF
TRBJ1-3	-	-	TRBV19	TGTGCCAGTAGGACCTGGGCAGGGGGAAACACCATATATTTT	CASRTWAGGNTIYF
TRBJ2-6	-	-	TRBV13	TGTGCCAGCAGCGCCCCTTCGGCGGGGCCTGGGGCCAACGTCCTGACTTTC	CASSAPSAGPGANVLTF